The TCR beta chain described here comes from a study of blood T cell repertoires in COVID-19. Overall study context: Collection of acute and convalescent COVID-19 samples took place in the United States, Italy and Spain.

Participants had their cohort set by participant-reported clinical history. Resolution of symptoms, clearance, or two negative PCRs was present in recovered Cohort 3 donors. Original analysis: From reference gene primer amplification, estimates of nucleated cell counts were derived. Some clones are missing from TCRdb's copy, which holds only in-frame ones; the method was immunoSEQ multiplex PCR. The DNA was the basis for D and trimming; V, J and clone size are from that table. The sample lists more than 300,000 clones, about 92% seen once, with roughly 20% in the top ten. The ends were cut back, 1 base at V and 7 bases at J, with 10 bases in the middle. The V gene's germline CDR1 is SGHTA and CDR2 FQGNSA. This CDR3 is built from 13 residues.

V gene TRBV7-2 combines with J gene TRBJ2-5, with a tentative D call TRBD2 (6 bases). This receptor was identified in a woman aged 30 to 39 who had recovered from COVID-19. The sequenced sample consisted of PBMCs or T cells enriched from blood (not recorded which). The CDR3 DNA reads as TGTGCCAGCAGCTTAGTTGGGCGGGGGACCCAGTACTTC. Amino acids: CASSLVGRGTQYF.